This T cell receptor beta chain stems from a study of PD-L1 blockade in urothelial cancer. Turning to the study itself: About 85% of the 29 patients were males with bladder-origin urothelial cancer. Patients' prior chemotherapy regimens numbered 0 to 3.

Time point reported: peripheral blood 6 weeks after treatment start. Germline lookup yields CDR1 SGHRS and CDR2 YFSETQ. The CDR3 extends over 17 amino acids. Between the trimmed V and J ends, which lost 0 bases and 2 bases, there was a span of 18 bases. The assay was immunoSEQ multiplex PCR, and TCRdb's table has in-frame clones only and misses some. The table includes around 40,000 clones, roughly four fifths detected once. The chain is built from TRBV5-1 and TRBJ2-7, with D possibly matching TRBD2 (5 bases). Sequences were derived from PBMCs, sampled around atezolizumab (anti-PD-L1) treatment. The sequence derives from a man aged 60 to 69 with urothelial cancer. The CDR3 bases are TGCGCCAGCAGCTTGGCGGTTGGCTCCCACGGGGCCTACGAGCAGTACTTC. Amino acid sequence: CASSLAVGSHGAYEQYF.